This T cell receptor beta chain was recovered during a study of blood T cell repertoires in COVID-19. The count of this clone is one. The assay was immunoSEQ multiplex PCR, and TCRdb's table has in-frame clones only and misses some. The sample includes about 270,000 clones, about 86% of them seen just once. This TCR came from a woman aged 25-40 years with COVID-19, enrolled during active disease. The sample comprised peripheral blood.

In nucleotides, the CDR3 is TGCGCTGAGATAGGGGGCAGTCTAAACAATGAGCAGTTCTTC. Encoded protein: CAEIGGSLNNEQFF. The rearrangement joins TRBV23-1 to TRBJ2-1; 7 nucleotides align to TRBD1. TRBV23-1 is treated as an ORF (open reading frame) with a function not yet certain. The CDR3 contains 14 residues.